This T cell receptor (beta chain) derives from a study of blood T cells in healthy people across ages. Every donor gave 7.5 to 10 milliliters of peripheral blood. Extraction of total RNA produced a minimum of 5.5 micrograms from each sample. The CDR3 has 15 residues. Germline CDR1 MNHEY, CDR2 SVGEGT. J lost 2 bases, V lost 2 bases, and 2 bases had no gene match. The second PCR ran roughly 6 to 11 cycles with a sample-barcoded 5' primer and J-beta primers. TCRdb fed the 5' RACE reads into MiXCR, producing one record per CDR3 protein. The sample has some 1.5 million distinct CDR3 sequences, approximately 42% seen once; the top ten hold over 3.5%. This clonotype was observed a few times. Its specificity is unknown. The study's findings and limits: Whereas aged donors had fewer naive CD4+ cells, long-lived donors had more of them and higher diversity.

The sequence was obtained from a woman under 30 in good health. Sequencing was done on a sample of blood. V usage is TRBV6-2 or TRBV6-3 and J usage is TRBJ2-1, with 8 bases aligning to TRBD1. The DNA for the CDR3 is TGTGCCAGCAGTTACCCGACAGGGGCCTACAATGAGCAGTTCTTC. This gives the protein CASSYPTGAYNEQFF.